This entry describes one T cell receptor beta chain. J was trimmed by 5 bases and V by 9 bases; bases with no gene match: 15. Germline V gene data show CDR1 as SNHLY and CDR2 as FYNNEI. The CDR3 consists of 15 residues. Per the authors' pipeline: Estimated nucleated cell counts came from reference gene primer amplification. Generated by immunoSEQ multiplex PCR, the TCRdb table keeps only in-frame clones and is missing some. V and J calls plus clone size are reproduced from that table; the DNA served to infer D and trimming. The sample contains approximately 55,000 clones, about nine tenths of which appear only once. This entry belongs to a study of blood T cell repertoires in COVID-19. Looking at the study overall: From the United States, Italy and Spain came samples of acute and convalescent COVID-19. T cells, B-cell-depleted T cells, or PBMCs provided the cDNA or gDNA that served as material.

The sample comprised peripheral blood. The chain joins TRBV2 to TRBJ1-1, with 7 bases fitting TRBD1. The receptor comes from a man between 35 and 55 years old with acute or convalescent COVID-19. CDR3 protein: CASTLTGSRGTEAFF. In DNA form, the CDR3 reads TGTGCCAGTACCCTGACAGGGAGCCGAGGGACTGAAGCTTTCTTT.